This T cell receptor (beta chain) originates from a study of molecular identifiers for immune sequencing clone quantification. Study results and caveats: The study found clones above 20 RNA copies held over 99% of effector molecules and under 1% in naive cells.

The authors built bulk TCR libraries by previously described methods with listed TCR primers. TCRdb analysed the PCR reads with MiXCR anew, one entry per CDR3 protein. The table includes fewer than 25,000 distinct CDR3 sequences, approximately 17% detected once. There are many counts of this clonotype. Its antigen is currently unknown. V trimming: 4 bases; J trimming: 5 bases; junction bases outside the gene matches: 7. CDR1 and CDR2 (germline): LGHNA, YSLEER. The CDR3 sequence is 14 residues long. The sample taken for sequencing was naive CD8+ T cells from blood, with Jurkat cell RNA spiked in. Subset denoted: FACS-sorted CD8+CD4-CCR7+CD45RA+ naive T cells. The TCR comes from a human donor in good health. Some libraries in this study had Jurkat cell RNA spiked in. The gene calls are TRBV4-3 and TRBJ2-5; TRBD2 matches at 7 bases. CDR3 nucleotide sequence: TGCGCCAGCAGCCCTGTCCAGGGAGGGGAGACCCAGTACTTC. Amino acids: CASSPVQGGETQYF.